This T cell receptor (beta chain) was sequenced in a study of T cells in Graves' hyperthyroidism and ophthalmopathy. Germline values: CDR1 MGHRA, CDR2 YSYEKL. CDR3 length: 14 amino acids. With V trimmed by 2 bases and J by 3 bases, 2 bases remained unmatched. Blood was drawn at first hyperthyroidism diagnosis, before any ophthalmopathy symptoms. Template material for amplifying TCR beta CDR3 regions consisted of RNA transcripts. Primed by the HTBI set, a first-round RT-PCR was run on the TCR CDR3. TCRdb re-derived calls from the multiplex PCR reads in MiXCR, one entry per CDR3 protein. The sample lists about 130,000 distinct CDR3 sequences, about 20% occurring once. This clonotype has more than one count but fewer than ten.

This receptor was obtained from a woman in her fifties or sixties with Graves' hyperthyroidism that later progressed to Graves' ophthalmopathy. The sequenced material came from blood. This chain connects TRBV4-1 to TRBJ2-7; TRBD1 matches 9 bases. The CDR3 sequence: CASSQPGQGYEQYF. CDR3 DNA sequence: TGCGCCAGCAGCCAACCGGGACAGGGCTACGAGCAGTACTTC.